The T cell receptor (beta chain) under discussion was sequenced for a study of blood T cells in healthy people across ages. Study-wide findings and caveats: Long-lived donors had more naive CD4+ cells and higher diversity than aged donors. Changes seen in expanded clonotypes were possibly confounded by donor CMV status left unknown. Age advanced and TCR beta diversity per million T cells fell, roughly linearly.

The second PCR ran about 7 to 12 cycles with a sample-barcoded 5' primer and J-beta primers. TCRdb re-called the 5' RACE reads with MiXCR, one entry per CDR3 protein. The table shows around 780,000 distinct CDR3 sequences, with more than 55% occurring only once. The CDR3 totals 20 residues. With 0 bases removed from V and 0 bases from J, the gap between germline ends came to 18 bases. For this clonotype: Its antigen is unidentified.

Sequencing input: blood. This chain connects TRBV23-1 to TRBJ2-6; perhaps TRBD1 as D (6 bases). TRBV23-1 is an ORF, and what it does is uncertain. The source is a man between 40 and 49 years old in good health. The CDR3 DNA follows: TGCGCCAGCAGTCAATCGGACAGCGGCGAAACCGACTCTGGGGCCAACGTCCTGACTTTC. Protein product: CASSQSDSGETDSGANVLTF.